The clone carrying this TCR beta chain was observed at least ten times. This sample was taken from a study of T-cell memory formation after mild COVID-19. In TCRdb, the 5' RACE reads were re-called with MiXCR into one record per CDR3 protein. The sample consists of some 150,000 distinct CDR3 sequences, 6% of them appearing once. With 6 bases clipped from V and 0 bases from J, the junction kept 2 bases outside the gene matches. The CDR3 runs 13 residues. Germline loops: CDR1 SQVTM, CDR2 ANQGSEA. V and J are TRBV29-1 and TRBJ1-1, with 9 bases matching TRBD1. The sequencing input was PBMCs or a T cell subset sorted from them (not recorded which). The clonotype was recovered from an adult woman who had mild COVID-19 (a few samples of this study predate the infection). Cell type and time point are not known. In nucleotides, the CDR3 is TGCAGCGTCCGGACAGGGGTGAACACTGAAGCTTTCTTT. Translated: CSVRTGVNTEAFF.